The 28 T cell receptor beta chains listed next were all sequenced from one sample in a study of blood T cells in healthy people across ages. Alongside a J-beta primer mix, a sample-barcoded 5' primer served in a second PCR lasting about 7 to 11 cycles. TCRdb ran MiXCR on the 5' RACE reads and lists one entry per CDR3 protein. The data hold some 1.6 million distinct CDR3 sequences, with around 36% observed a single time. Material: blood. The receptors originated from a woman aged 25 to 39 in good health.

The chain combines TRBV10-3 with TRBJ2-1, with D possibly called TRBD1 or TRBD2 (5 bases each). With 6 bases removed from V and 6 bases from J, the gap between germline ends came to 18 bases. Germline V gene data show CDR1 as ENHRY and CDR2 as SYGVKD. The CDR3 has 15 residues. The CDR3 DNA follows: TGTGCCATCAGGAGTGGGGCTAGCACGGCCAATGAGCAGTTCTTC. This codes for CAIRSGASTANEQFF.

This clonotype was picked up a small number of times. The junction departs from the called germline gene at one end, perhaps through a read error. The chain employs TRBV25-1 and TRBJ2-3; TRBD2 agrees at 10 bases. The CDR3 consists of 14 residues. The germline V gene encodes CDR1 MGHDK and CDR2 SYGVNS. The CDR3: CASSPSGGTDAQYF. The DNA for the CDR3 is TGTGCCAGCAGTCCTAGCGGGGGAACAGATGCGCAGTATTTT.

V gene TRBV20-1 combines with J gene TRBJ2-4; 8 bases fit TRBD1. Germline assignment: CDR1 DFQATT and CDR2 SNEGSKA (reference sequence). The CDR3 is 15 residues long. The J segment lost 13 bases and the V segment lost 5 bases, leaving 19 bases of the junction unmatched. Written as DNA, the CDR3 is TGCAGTGCTGAGACGATCGGGACAGGTTTTGGAGAGCAGTACTTC. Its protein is CSAETIGTGFGEQYF.

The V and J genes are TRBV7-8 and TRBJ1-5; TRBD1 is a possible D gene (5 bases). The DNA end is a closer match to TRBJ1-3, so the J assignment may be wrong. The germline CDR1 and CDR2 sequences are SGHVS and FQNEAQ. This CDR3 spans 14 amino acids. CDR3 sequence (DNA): TGTGCCAGCAGCTTAGAGGGGTACGGAAACACCATATATTTT. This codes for CASSLEGYGNTIYF.

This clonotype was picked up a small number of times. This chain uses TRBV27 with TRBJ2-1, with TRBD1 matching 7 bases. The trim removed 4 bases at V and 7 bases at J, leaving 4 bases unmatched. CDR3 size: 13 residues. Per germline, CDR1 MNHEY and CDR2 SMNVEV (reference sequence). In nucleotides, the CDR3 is TGTGCCAGCAGTTCCATACAGGGGAATGAGCAGTTCTTC. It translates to CASSSIQGNEQFF.

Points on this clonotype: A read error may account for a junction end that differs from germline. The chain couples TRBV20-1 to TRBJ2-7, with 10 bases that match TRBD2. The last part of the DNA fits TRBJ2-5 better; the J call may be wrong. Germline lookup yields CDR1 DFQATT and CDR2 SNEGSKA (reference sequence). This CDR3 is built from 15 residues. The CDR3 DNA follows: TGCAGTACTAGATTACCAGCGGGAGGGCTTGAGACCCAGTACTTC. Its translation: CSTRLPAGGLETQYF.

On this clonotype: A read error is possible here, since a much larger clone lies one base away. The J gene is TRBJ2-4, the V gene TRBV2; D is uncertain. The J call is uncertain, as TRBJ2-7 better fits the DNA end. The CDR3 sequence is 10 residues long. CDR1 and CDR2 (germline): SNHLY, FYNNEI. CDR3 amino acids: CASAAYEQYF. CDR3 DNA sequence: TGTGCCAGCGCGGCCTACGAGCAGTACTTC.

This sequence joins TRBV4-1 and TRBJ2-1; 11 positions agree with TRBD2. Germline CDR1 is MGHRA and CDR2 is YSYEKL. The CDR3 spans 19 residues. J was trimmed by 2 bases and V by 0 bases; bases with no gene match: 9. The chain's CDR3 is CASSQDFLAGGPTYNEQFF. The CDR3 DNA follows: TGCGCCAGCAGCCAAGATTTTCTAGCGGGGGGCCCAACCTACAATGAGCAGTTCTTC.

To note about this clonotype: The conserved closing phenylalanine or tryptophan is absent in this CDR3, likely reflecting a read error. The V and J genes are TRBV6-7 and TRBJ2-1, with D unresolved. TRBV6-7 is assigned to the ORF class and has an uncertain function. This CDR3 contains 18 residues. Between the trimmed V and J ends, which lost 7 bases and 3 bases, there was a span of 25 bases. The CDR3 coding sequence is TGTGCCAGCACCCTAAGCGCGGTTTTTCATCTAGACTACAATGAGCAGTTCTTA. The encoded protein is CASTLSAVFHLDYNEQFL.

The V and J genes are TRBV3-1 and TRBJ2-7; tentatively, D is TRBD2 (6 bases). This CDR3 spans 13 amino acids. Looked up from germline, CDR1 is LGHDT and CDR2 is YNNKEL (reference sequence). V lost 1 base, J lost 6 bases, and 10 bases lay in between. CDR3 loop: CASSQGGVGEQYF. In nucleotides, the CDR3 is TGTGCCAGCAGCCAAGGGGGGGTAGGCGAGCAGTACTTC.

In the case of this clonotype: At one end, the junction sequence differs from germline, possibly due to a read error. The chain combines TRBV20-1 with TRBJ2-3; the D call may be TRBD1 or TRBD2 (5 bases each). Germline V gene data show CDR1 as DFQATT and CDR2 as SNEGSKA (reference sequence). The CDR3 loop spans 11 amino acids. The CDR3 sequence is CNARTGTTQYF. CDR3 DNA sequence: TGCAATGCTCGAACCGGGACTACGCAGTATTTT.

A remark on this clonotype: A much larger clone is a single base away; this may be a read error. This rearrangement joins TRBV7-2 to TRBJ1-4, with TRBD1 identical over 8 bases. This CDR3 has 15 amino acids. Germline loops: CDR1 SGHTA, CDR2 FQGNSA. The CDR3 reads CASSLGGTGEEKRFF. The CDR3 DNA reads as TGTGCCAGCAGCTTAGGTGGGACAGGCGAGGAAAAACGGTTTTTT. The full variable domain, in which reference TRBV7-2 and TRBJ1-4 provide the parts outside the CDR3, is GAGVSQSPSNKVTEKGKDVELRCDPISGHTALYWYRQSLGQGLEFLIYFQGNSAPDKSGLPSDRFSAERTGGSVSTLTIQRTQQEDSAVYLCASSLGGTGEEKRFFGSGTQLSVL.

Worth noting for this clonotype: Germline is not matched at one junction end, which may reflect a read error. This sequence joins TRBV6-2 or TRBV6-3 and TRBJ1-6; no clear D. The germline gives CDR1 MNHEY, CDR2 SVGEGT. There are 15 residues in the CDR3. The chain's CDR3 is CAGSYEAVSNSPLHF. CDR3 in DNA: TGTGCCGGCAGTTATGAGGCGGTCAGTAATTCACCCCTCCACTTT.

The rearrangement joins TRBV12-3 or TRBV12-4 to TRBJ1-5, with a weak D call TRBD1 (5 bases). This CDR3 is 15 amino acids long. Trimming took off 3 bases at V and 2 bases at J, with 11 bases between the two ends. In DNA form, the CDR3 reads TGTGCCAGCAGTTTCGGCAGGGCGGGCAATCAGCCCCAGCATTTT. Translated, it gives CASSFGRAGNQPQHF.

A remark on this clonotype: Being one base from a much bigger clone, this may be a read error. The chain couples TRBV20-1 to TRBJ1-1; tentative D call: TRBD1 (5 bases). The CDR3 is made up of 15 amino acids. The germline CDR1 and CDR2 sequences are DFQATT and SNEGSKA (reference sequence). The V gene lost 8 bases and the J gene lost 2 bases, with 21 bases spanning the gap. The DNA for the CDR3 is TGCAGTACTCAAACGATGACAGTAGTAAACACTGAAGCTTTCTTT. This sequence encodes CSTQTMTVVNTEAFF.

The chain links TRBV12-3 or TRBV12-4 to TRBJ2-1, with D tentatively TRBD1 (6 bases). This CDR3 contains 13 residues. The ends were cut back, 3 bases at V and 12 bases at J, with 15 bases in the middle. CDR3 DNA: TGTGCCAGCAGTTTGGTCTGGGGGCAGGTGCAGTTCTTC. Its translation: CASSLVWGQVQFF.

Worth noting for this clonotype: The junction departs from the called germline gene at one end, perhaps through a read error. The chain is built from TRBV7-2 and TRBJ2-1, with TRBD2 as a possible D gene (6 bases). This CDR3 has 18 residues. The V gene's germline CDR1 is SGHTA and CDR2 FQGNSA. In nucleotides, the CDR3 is TGTGCCAGCAGCTTAAGGCCAAGCGGACTACGACTCTACAATGGGCAGTTCTTC. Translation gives CASSLRPSGLRLYNGQFF.

This CDR3 reads CASTIKIGLGNADTQYF. CDR3 coding DNA: TGTGCCAGCACTATCAAGATTGGCCTAGGGAATGCAGATACGCAGTATTTT. The rearrangement uses TRBV5-6 and TRBJ2-3; D is ambiguous. The length of the CDR3 is 17 residues. Germline V gene sequence: CDR1 SGHDT, CDR2 YYEEEE. V dropped 6 bases and J dropped 4 bases, with 24 bases sitting between them.

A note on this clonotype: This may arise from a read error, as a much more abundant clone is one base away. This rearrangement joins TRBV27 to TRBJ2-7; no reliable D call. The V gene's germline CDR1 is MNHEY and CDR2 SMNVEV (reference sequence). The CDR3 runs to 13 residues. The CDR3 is CAISLSISYEQYF. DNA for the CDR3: TGTGCCATCAGTTTGTCTATCTCCTACGAGCAGTACTTC.

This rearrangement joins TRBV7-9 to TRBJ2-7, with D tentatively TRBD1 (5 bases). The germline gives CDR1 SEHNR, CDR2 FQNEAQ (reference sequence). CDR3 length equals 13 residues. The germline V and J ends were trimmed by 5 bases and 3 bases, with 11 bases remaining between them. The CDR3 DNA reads TGTGCCAGCAGCACAAGACAGAGCTACGAGCAGTACTTC. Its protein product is CASSTRQSYEQYF.

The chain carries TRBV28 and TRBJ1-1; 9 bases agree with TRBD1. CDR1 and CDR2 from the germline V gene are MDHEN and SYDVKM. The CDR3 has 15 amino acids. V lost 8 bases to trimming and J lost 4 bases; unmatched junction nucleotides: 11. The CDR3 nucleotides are TGTGCCAGCCCGCCTCGTGGGACAGGGCGCACTGAAGCTTTCTTT. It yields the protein CASPPRGTGRTEAFF.

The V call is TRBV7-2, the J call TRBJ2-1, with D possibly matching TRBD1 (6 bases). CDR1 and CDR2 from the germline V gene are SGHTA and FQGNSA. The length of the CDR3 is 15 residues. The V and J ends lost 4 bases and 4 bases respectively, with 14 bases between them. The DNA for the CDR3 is TGTGCCAGCAGCTCCCCCAGCAGGGGTTACAATGAGCAGTTCTTC. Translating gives CASSSPSRGYNEQFF.

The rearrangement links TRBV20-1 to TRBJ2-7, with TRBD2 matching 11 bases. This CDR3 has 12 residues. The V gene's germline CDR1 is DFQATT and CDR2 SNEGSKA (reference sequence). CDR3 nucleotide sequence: TGCAGCACTAGCGGGAGCACCTACGAGCAGTACTTC. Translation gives CSTSGSTYEQYF.

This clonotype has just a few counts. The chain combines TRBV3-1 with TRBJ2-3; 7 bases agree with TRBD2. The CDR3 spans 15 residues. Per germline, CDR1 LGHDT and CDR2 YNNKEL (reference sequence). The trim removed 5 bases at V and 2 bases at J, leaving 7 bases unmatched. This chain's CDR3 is CASSNRLAITDTQYF. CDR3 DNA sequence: TGTGCCAGCAGCAACCGACTAGCTATCACAGATACGCAGTATTTT.

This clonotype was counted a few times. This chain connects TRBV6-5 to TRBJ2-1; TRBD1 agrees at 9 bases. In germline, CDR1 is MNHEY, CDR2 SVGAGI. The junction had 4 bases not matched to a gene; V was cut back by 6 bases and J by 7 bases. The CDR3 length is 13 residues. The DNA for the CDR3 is TGTGCCAGCAGACTCGGACAGGGGAATGAGCAGTTCTTC. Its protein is CASRLGQGNEQFF.

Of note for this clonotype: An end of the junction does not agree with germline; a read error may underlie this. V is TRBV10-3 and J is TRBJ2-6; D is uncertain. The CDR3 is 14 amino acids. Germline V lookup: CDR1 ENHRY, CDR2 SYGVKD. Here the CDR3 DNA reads TGTGCCGTCAGTGAGGTTTCTGGGGCCAACGTCCTGACTTTC. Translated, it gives CAVSEVSGANVLTF.

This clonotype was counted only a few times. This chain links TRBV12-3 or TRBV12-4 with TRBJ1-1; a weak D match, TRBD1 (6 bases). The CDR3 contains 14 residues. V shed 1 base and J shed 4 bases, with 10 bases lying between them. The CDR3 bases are TGTGCCAGCAGTTTAGTGCAGGGGAGCACTGAAGCTTTCTTT. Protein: CASSLVQGSTEAFF.

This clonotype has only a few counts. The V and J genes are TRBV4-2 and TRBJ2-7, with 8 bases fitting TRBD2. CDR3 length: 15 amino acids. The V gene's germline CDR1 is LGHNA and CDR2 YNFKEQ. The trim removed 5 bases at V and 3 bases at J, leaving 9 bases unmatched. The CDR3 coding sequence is TGTGCCAGCAGCAAAGGAGCGGGAGTTGTCTACGAGCAGTACTTC. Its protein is CASSKGAGVVYEQYF.